A single sample is the source of the 24 T cell receptor beta chains below, sequenced in a study of CD8+ T cells in alopecia areata (dated by TCRdb to 2017 to 2018). The intended sense of this specimen's time point label: about 4 weeks on oral tofacitinib. The treatment or condition label of this sample denotes: oral pan-JAK inhibitor, 5-10 mg twice daily. Library construction relied on the immunoSEQ multiplex PCR assay. RNA was extracted from all samples and reverse transcribed into cDNA as template for TCR sequencing. The table was pulled from immuneACCESS by TCRdb, which kept in-frame rearrangements only. Such tables lose some clones; where checked, under half of the loss comes from unresolved V genes, and the rest has no known cause. The sample profile shows 110,000 or so clones; about three fifths of them were found once. The ten largest clonotypes hold 25% to 35% of the sample. Sequenced here: CD8+ T cells sorted from blood, sampled at week 4, from a patient treated with tofacitinib. The receptors here all came from a human donor with alopecia areata.

The V gene is TRBV30, the J gene TRBJ1-2, with D hard to call. The CDR3 is 14 residues long. V lost 2 bases, J lost 5 bases, and 15 bases lay in between. Germline-derived CDR1 and CDR2 are GTSNPN and SVGIG (reference sequence). The CDR3 DNA reads as TGTGCCTGGAGTTCAACCGGTCCCTGGTATGGCTACACCTTC. Its protein is CAWSSTGPWYGYTF. The full variable domain, with the rest looked up from reference TRBV30 and TRBJ1-2, is SQTIHQWPATLVQPVGSPLSLECTVEGTSNPNLYWYRQAAGRGLQLLFYSVGIGQISSEVPQNLSASRPQDRQFILSSKKLLLSDSGFYLCAWSSTGPWYGYTFGSGTRLTVV.

This clone was recorded a few times. CDR3 coding DNA: TGTGCCAGCAGCCACACCAATGCAGGGAACCGGGAGCAGTATTTT. Translated, it gives CASSHTNAGNREQYF. The chain is built from TRBV13 and TRBJ2-3; the D call may be TRBD1 or TRBD2 (5 bases each). Germline V gives CDR1 PRHDT, CDR2 FYEKMQ (reference sequence). The CDR3 is 15 amino acids. Trimming stripped 5 bases from V and 11 bases from J, with 23 bases between. The full variable domain, in which reference TRBV13 and TRBJ2-3 provide the parts outside the CDR3, is AAGVIQSPRHLIKEKRETATLKCYPIPRHDTVYWYQQGPGQDPQFLISFYEKMQSDKGSIPDRFSAQQFSDYHSELNMSSLELGDSALYFCASSHTNAGNREQYFGPGTRLTVL.

The V gene is TRBV5-6, the J gene TRBJ2-2, with unresolved D. The CDR3 is 11 residues long. Germline assignment: CDR1 SGHDT and CDR2 YYEEEE. Trimming pared 6 bases from V and 6 bases from J, leaving 6 bases between. The CDR3 DNA sequence: TGTGCCAGCAATCGGGCCGGGGAGCTGTTTTTT. It is translated as CASNRAGELFF.

As for this clone: Its ends do not fully match the called genes, so a read error is possible. The chain joins TRBV29-1 to TRBJ2-7; 7 bases agree with TRBD1. The germline CDR1 and CDR2 sequences are SQVTM and ANQGSEA. The CDR3 sequence is 13 residues long. CDR3 amino acids: CSIEGTASYEQYF. The CDR3 region has the DNA TGCAGCATTGAGGGGACAGCCTCCTACGAGCAGTACTTC.

The chain recombines TRBV30 with TRBJ1-1, with D perhaps TRBD1 (6 bases). Germline CDR1 GTSNPN, CDR2 SVGIG (reference sequence). V lost 4 bases and J 0 bases, leaving 9 bases between the germline ends. The CDR3 sequence is 13 residues long. CDR3 DNA: TGTGCCTGGACAGGGGTAATGAACACTGAAGCTTTCTTT. It is translated as CAWTGVMNTEAFF.

This clone was counted at least ten times. DNA of the CDR3: TGTGCCAGCAGCCATCTAGCGGGAGCACAAGAGACCCAGTACTTC. This sequence encodes CASSHLAGAQETQYF. The rearrangement joins TRBV4-2 to TRBJ2-5; 10 bases align to TRBD2. V was clipped by 3 bases and J by 2 bases; unmatched bases: 3. Germline V lookup: CDR1 LGHNA, CDR2 YNFKEQ. The CDR3 is 15 amino acids.

This clone was recorded only once. The chain uses TRBV29-1 and TRBJ1-5; D is uncertain. The CDR3 covers 14 residues. The germline V gene encodes CDR1 SQVTM and CDR2 ANQGSEA. Trimming removed 8 bases at V and 0 bases at J, with 14 bases between. CDR3 nucleotides: TGCAGCCTTGGGCGGGAGTATAGCAATCAGCCCCAGCATTTT. The encoded protein is CSLGREYSNQPQHF.

The genes are TRBV2 and TRBJ2-3, with 9 bases identical to TRBD2. With V trimmed by 5 bases and J by 2 bases, 8 bases remained unmatched. The CDR3 extends over 16 amino acids. The germline CDR1 and CDR2 sequences are SNHLY and FYNNEI. The CDR3 DNA reads TGTGCCAGCAGTTGGGGCCTAGCGGGATACACAGATACGCAGTATTTT. It yields the protein CASSWGLAGYTDTQYF.

CDR3 nucleotides: TGTGCCAGCAGCGACCCAGACAGGGGGCAGGAGGGGGCCAACGTCCTGACTTTC. This encodes CASSDPDRGQEGANVLTF. V usage is TRBV21-1 and J usage is TRBJ2-6; the listed D gene, TRBD1, was not tested against the DNA. TRBV21-1 is designated a pseudogene. The CDR3 is made up of 18 amino acids.

This clone has only a few counts. The genes are TRBV29-1 and TRBJ2-1; D might be TRBD2 (7 bases). Trimming removed 1 base from V and 5 bases from J, with 18 bases in between. This CDR3 comprises 16 residues. Germline assignment: CDR1 SQVTM and CDR2 ANQGSEA. The CDR3 nucleotides are TGCAGCGTTGAAGGAGGGGCGGGGGCAGGGGACAATGAGCAGTTCTTC. This codes for CSVEGGAGAGDNEQFF.

This chain uses TRBV7-8 with TRBJ1-2, with 9 positions matching TRBD1. The trim removed 5 bases at V and 3 bases at J, leaving 4 bases unmatched. The length of the CDR3 is 14 residues. Germline CDR1 reads SGHVS; CDR2 reads FQNEAQ. The DNA of the CDR3 is TGTGCCAGCAGCACTGGGACAGGGCACTATGGCTACACCTTC. It translates to CASSTGTGHYGYTF.

This clone has only a few counts. The rearrangement links TRBV14 to TRBJ2-3; D may be TRBD1 or TRBD2 (5 bases each). Trimming took 0 bases from V and 7 from J, leaving 8 bases between them. The CDR3 length is 13 residues. Germline V gives CDR1 SGHDN, CDR2 FVKESK. DNA of the CDR3: TGTGCCAGCAGCCAAGATCGGGGCCATACGCAGTATTTT. Protein: CASSQDRGHTQYF.

The V call is TRBV30, the J call TRBJ2-5; no firm D call. Germline V gene data show CDR1 as GTSNPN and CDR2 as SVGIG (reference sequence). The CDR3 is 12 amino acids. V lost 4 bases, J lost 2 bases, and 8 bases lay in between. In DNA, the CDR3 is TGTGCCTGGACTGGGGTTCAAGAGACCCAGTACTTC. The encoded protein is CAWTGVQETQYF.

A note on this clone: The same CDR3 arises from other DNA sequences in this sample as well. V gene TRBV29-1 combines with J gene TRBJ1-1; D possibly corresponds to TRBD1 (6 bases). From germline, CDR1 is SQVTM and CDR2 ANQGSEA. This CDR3 has 12 amino acids. The ends were cut back, 3 bases at V and 5 bases at J, with 10 bases in the middle. The CDR3 coding sequence is TGCAGCGTTGAGGGGGCAAGGACTGAAGCTTTCTTT. It codes for CSVEGARTEAFF.

This chain connects TRBV30 to TRBJ1-1; possible D gene TRBD1, 5 bases. Trimming left V 0 bases short and J 3 bases short, with 14 bases between. The CDR3 runs 15 residues. The germline V gene encodes CDR1 GTSNPN and CDR2 SVGIG (reference sequence). The CDR3 region is CAWSVLGAVDTEAFF. The CDR3 coding sequence is TGTGCCTGGAGTGTGCTAGGGGCCGTGGACACTGAAGCTTTCTTT.

The chain uses TRBV27 and TRBJ1-6, with D uncertain. V was clipped by 6 bases and J by 11 bases, with 11 bases between them. CDR3 length: 12 residues. Germline values: CDR1 MNHEY, CDR2 SMNVEV (reference sequence). The CDR3 reads CASRPQMAPLHF. The CDR3 DNA reads as TGTGCCAGCAGACCCCAAATGGCACCCCTCCACTTT.

This chain uses TRBV29-1 with TRBJ2-7; D uncertain. CDR1 is SQVTM, CDR2 ANQGSEA, per germline. Trimming took 3 bases from V and 3 from J, leaving 9 bases between them. This CDR3 has 12 amino acids. For the CDR3, the DNA is TGCAGCGTTGAGATGGACGGCTACGAGCAGTACTTC. It encodes CSVEMDGYEQYF.

As concerns this clone: The same CDR3 also results from other DNA sequences found in this sample. The chain uses TRBV29-1 and TRBJ2-1; D is unclear. Deletions cut 4 bases from V and 3 bases from J, with 4 bases between. There are 11 residues in the CDR3. Per germline, CDR1 SQVTM and CDR2 ANQGSEA. The CDR3 region is CSVGHYNEQFF. The CDR3 bases are TGCAGCGTTGGGCACTACAATGAGCAGTTCTTC.

This chain links TRBV30 with TRBJ2-7, with D maybe TRBD2 (6 bases). The CDR3 has 15 residues. Germline values: CDR1 GTSNPN, CDR2 SVGIG (reference sequence). The V end lost 4 bases, the J end lost 1 base, and 17 bases lay between the germline ends. CDR3: CAWISWIAVSYEQYF. The CDR3 DNA reads TGTGCCTGGATCTCTTGGATAGCGGTTTCCTACGAGCAGTACTTC.

This sequence joins TRBV11-2 and TRBJ1-2; 7 bases line up with TRBD1. The CDR3 runs to 14 residues. Germline CDR1 reads SGHAT; CDR2 reads FQNNGV. The V gene end was trimmed by 1 base and the J gene end by 3 bases; junction bases not matched to a gene: 2. The CDR3 spells CASSLGRGDYGYTF. CDR3 coding DNA: TGTGCCAGCAGCTTAGGCAGGGGGGACTATGGCTACACCTTC. Full variable domain (missing parts from reference TRBV11-2 and TRBJ1-2): EAGVAQSPRYKIIEKRQSVAFWCNPISGHATLYWYQQILGQGPKLLIQFQNNGVVDDSQLPKDRFSAERLKGVDSTLKIQPAKLEDSAVYLCASSLGRGDYGYTFGSGTRLTVV.

V is TRBV19 and J is TRBJ1-1; unclear D gene. Germline loops: CDR1 LNHDA, CDR2 SQIVND (reference sequence). V dropped 3 bases and J dropped 0 bases, with 11 bases sitting between them. The CDR3 consists of 15 residues. Here the CDR3 reads CASSINEDLNTEAFF. In nucleotides, the CDR3 is TGTGCCAGTAGTATTAACGAGGACCTGAACACTGAAGCTTTCTTT.

This chain links TRBV14 with TRBJ2-2; D call uncertain. Germline lookup yields CDR1 SGHDN and CDR2 FVKESK. Deletions cut 0 bases from V and 6 bases from J, with 17 bases between. The CDR3 extends over 17 amino acids. In DNA, the CDR3 is TGTGCCAGCAGCCAAGAAGGTGGACGGCTTAATTCCGGGGAGCTGTTTTTT. It encodes CASSQEGGRLNSGELFF.

V gene TRBV23-1 combines with J gene TRBJ2-7; D unresolved. TRBV23-1 is filed as an ORF, its function uncertain. With 7 bases removed from V and 7 bases from J, the gap between germline ends came to 8 bases. This CDR3 is built from 10 residues. The CDR3 reads CASILGEQYF. For the CDR3, the DNA is TGCGCCAGCATCCTGGGGGAGCAGTACTTC.

The chain combines TRBV28 with TRBJ1-2; D is possibly TRBD1 (6 bases). V was trimmed by 7 bases and J by 2 bases, leaving 17 bases between them. CDR3 size: 15 residues. The germline gives CDR1 MDHEN, CDR2 SYDVKM. CDR3 coding DNA: TGTGCCAGCATCTCTCCCCGGGACACCAACTATGGCTACACCTTC. This gives the protein CASISPRDTNYGYTF.